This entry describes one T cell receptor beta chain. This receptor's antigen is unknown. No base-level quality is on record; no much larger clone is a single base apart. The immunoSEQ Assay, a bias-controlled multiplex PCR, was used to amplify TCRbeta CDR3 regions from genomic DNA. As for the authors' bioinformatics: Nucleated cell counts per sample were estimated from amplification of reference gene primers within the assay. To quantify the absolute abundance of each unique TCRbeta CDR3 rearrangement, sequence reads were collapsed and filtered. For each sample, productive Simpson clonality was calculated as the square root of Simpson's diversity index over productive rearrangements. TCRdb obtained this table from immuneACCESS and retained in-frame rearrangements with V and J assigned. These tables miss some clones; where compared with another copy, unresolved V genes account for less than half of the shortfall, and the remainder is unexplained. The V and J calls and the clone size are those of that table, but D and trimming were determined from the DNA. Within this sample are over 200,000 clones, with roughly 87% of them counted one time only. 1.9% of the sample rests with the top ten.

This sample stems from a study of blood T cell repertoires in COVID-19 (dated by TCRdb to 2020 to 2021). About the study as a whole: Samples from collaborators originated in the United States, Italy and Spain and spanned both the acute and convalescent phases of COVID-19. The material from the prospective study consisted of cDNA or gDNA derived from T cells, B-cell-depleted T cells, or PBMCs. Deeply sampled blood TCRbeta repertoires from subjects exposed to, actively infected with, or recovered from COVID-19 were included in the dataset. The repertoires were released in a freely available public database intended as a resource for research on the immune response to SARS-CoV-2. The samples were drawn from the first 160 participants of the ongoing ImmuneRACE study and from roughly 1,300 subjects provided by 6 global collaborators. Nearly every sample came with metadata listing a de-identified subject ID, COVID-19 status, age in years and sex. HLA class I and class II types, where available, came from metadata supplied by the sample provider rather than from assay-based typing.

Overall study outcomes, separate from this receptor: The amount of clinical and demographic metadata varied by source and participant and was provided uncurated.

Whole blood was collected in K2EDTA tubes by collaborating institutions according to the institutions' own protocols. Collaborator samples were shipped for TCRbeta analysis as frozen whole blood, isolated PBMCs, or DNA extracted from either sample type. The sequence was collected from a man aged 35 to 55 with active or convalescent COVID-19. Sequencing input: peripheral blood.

CDR3 protein: CASNLAGGYITDTQYF. The DNA is TGTGCCAGCAATTTAGCGGGGGGCTATATCACAGATACGCAGTATTTT. The V gene is TRBV2 and the J gene is TRBJ2-3, with 10 middle bases fitting TRBD2. CDR3 length: 16 amino acids, cysteine to phenylalanine. Only the CDR3 part of the read is kept: 48 bases, read in frame from the first base. The V end gives up 7 bases and the J end 2 bases, leaving 9 bases in the junction not matched to a gene. The germline V gene specifies SNHLY as CDR1 and FYNNEI as CDR2.